This TCR beta chain is drawn from a study of cytomegalovirus exposure and HLA in healthy donors. PCR primers comprised 60 Vbeta and 13 Jbeta primers. Per the authors' pipeline: Roughly 11 million of the 80 million or so unique TCR beta chains counted in a later analysis were shared. TCRdb's table, derived via immunoSEQ multiplex PCR, lists solely in-frame clones and lacks some. V, J and clone size reflect that table, while D and trimming were determined from the DNA. This sample has about 190,000 clones, with approximately 80% found just once. Points from the study as a whole: Donor immune exposure was known only as CMV serostatus. Being productive about 87% or about 30% of the time was typical of most TCR beta V segments in an earlier analysis. A later analysis associated approximately 17,000 TCR beta sequences with HLA alleles at a 0.05 false discovery rate.

With 9 bases clipped from V and 0 bases from J, the junction kept 10 bases outside the gene matches. CDR3 length: 15 amino acids. Germline lookup yields CDR1 MNHNS and CDR2 SASEGT. A word on this clone: The antigen remains undetermined.

Material for sequencing was PBMCs. This chain joins TRBV6-1 and TRBJ2-7; TRBD1 agrees at 8 bases. This sequence originates from a male donor in good health and CMV-seronegative. The CDR3 DNA is TGTGCCAGTACCGGGTTCGACAGGGGCTCCTACGAGCAGTACTTC. Residues: CASTGFDRGSYEQYF.